This passage covers 20 T cell receptor beta chains from one sample sequenced in a study of tumor-infiltrating lymphocytes in primary liver carcinoma. Co-extraction yielded RNA and DNA from around 20-30 mg of unsorted bulk tissue. cDNA specific to TCR beta was made from 450 to 500 ng of total RNA, with a constant-region primer employed for priming. Modified slightly, ARM-PCR produced TCR beta libraries over three nested multiplex PCR rounds. PCR rounds one and two used TRBV1-TRBV30 forward primers with a C-beta reverse primer for 10 cycles each. TCRdb reprocessed the multiplex PCR reads via MiXCR and lists one record per CDR3 protein. This table holds roughly 200,000 distinct CDR3 sequences, 70% to 90% found once. Specimen: tumor tissue from primary liver carcinoma. The origin of the receptors is a man in his forties or fifties with primary liver carcinoma and hepatitis B virus infection.

About this clonotype: The junction and the germline gene differ at one end; a read error may be behind it. V usage is TRBV11-1 and J usage is TRBJ2-7, with a possible D match to TRBD2 (5 bases). Germline CDR1 reads SGHAT; CDR2 reads FQDESV (reference sequence). The CDR3 runs to 15 residues. The CDR3 DNA follows: TGTGCCAACAGCTCATCCCGGGAATCGTCCTACGAGCAGTACTTC. This gives the protein CANSSSRESSYEQYF.

Of note for this clonotype: One junction end does not reproduce the germline sequence, and a read error may be involved. This chain connects TRBV6-1 to TRBJ1-4; a possible D gene is TRBD1 (6 bases). The V gene's germline CDR1 is MNHNS and CDR2 SASEGT. The CDR3 is 16 residues long. The CDR3 loop is CASSGVGQGINEKLFF. CDR3 nucleotides: TGTGCCAGCAGTGGAGTCGGTCAGGGGATTAATGAAAAGCTGTTTTTT.

As concerns this clonotype: The junction and the germline gene differ at one end; a read error may be behind it. V and J are TRBV6-5 and TRBJ2-3; 10 bases agree with TRBD2. CDR1 is MNHEY and CDR2 is SVGAGI in the germline V gene. CDR3 length equals 15 residues. The CDR3, as DNA: TGTGCCAGCAACCCAGGACTAGCGGCAATAGATACGCAATATTTT. Translating gives CASNPGLAAIDTQYF.

With regard to this clonotype: Just one base apart from a much larger clone, this may be a read error. The gene calls are TRBV5-1 and TRBJ2-1; D gene uncertain. CDR1 SGHRS and CDR2 YFSETQ come from the germline V gene. This CDR3 contains 12 residues. The CDR3 nucleotides are TGCGCCAACAGCTTGAAGGTCCATGAGCAGTTCTTC. Translating gives CANSLKVHEQFF.

Of note for this clonotype: A junction end diverges from the germline sequence, so it may reflect a read error. CDR3 loop: CASSPRQEYYKQYF. Here the CDR3 DNA reads TGTGCCAGTAGTCCTCGACAGGAGTACTACAAGCAGTACTTC. The rearrangement uses TRBV28 and TRBJ2-7, with D possibly TRBD1 on 6 matching bases. The CDR3 extends over 14 amino acids. Germline V lookup: CDR1 MDHEN, CDR2 SYDVKM.

The chain couples TRBV14 to TRBJ2-1, with TRBD2 identical over 8 bases. Germline assignment: CDR1 SGHDN and CDR2 FVKESK. CDR3 length: 16 amino acids. With 11 bases clipped from V and 5 bases from J, the junction kept 17 bases outside the gene matches. The CDR3 coding sequence is TGTGCCTTCAGTGCCGTAGCGGGACGGGTAAACAATGAGCAGTTCTTC. It is translated as CAFSAVAGRVNNEQFF.

In regard to this clonotype: At one of its ends the junction is not consistent with the germline gene, which may arise from a read error. CDR3 DNA sequence: TGTGCCAGCAGCCTTGCGGGATACACTGAAGTTTTCTTT. Translating gives CASSLAGYTEVFF. V usage is TRBV11-3 and J usage is TRBJ1-1; D not certain. The CDR3 totals 13 residues. Germline CDR1 is SGHNT and CDR2 is YENEEA. Filled out from reference TRBV11-3 and TRBJ1-1, the complete variable domain reads EAGVVQSPRYKIIEKKQPVAFWCNPISGHNTLYWYLQNLGQGPELLIRYENEEAVDDSQLPKDRFSAERLKGVDSTLKIQPAELGDSAVYLCASSLAGYTEVFFGQGTRLTVV.

This clonotype was detected once. A much larger clone differs by one base, so this may be a read error. The gene calls are TRBV5-1 and TRBJ2-3; no clear D gene. V lost 0 bases and J lost 4, with 9 bases in between. The germline V gene has CDR1 SGHRS and CDR2 YFSETQ. CDR3 length: 14 amino acids. The CDR3 nucleotides read TGCGCCAGCAGCTTGGCTGTAGGCGCAGATACGCAGTATTTT. Residues: CASSLAVGADTQYF.

On this clonotype itself: The conserved phenylalanine or tryptophan is not found at the CDR3 terminus, so this likely reflects a read error. The chain is built from TRBV4-1 and TRBJ1-2; no firm D call. This CDR3 spans 15 amino acids. Looked up from germline, CDR1 is MGHRA and CDR2 is YSYEKL. CDR3 sequence reads: CANSPSTGLNYGYTL. The CDR3 DNA is TGCGCCAACAGCCCCTCCACTGGACTCAACTATGGCTACACCTTA.

This rearrangement joins TRBV11-2 to TRBJ1-6; D is undetermined. The CDR3 is 13 residues long. Germline lookup yields CDR1 SGHAT and CDR2 FQNNGV. V lost 7 bases to trimming and J lost 7 bases, with 11 bases between them. The CDR3: CASTVTRNSPLHF. For the CDR3, the DNA is TGTGCCAGCACCGTGACGAGGAATTCACCCCTCCACTTT.

This clonotype was recorded at least ten times. The chain carries TRBV4-3 and TRBJ2-3; no firm D call. CDR3 length: 16 residues. In germline, CDR1 is LGHNA, CDR2 YSLEER. Trimming left V 0 bases short and J 0 bases short, with 10 bases between. CDR3 loop: CASSQDGPPSTDTQYF. The DNA for the CDR3 is TGCGCCAGCAGCCAAGATGGTCCACCTAGCACAGATACGCAGTATTTT.

Notes on this clonotype: An end of the junction differs from the germline gene, which may be a read error. V is TRBV11-1 and J is TRBJ2-4, with 13 bases matching TRBD2. The germline V gene has CDR1 SGHAT and CDR2 FQDESV (reference sequence). This CDR3 contains 17 residues. CDR3 in amino acids: CANRFPGTSGTKNIQCF. The CDR3 bases are TGTGCCAACAGATTTCCCGGGACTAGCGGGACCAAAAACATTCAGTGTTTC.

As concerns this clonotype: The conserved phenylalanine or tryptophan normally closing the CDR3 is absent here, so this likely arose from a read error. V and J are TRBV10-3 and TRBJ1-1; D not certain. Looked up from germline, CDR1 is ENHRY and CDR2 is SYGVKD. The CDR3 is 13 amino acids. V lost 7 bases and J lost 1, with 10 bases in between. Written as DNA, the CDR3 is TGTGCCATCATGAGTGGGGAGAACACTGAAGCTTTCTAT. Translation gives CAIMSGENTEAFY.

This clonotype appeared a single time. A much larger clonotype is one base distant, so this may be a read error. The chain combines TRBV15 with TRBJ2-5; TRBD1 might be the D (7 bases). V lost 1 base, J lost 4 bases, and 16 bases lay in between. CDR1 is LNHNV and CDR2 is YYDKDF in the germline V gene (reference sequence). The CDR3 extends over 16 amino acids. Here the CDR3 DNA reads TGTGCCACCAGCAGAGGACGACAGGGAGGTCGAGAGACCCAGTACTTC. This sequence encodes CATSRGRQGGRETQYF.

As regards this clonotype: A read error may produce the germline difference seen at one junction end. The chain joins TRBV6-2 or TRBV6-3 to TRBJ2-5, with D perhaps TRBD2 (6 bases). This CDR3 spans 14 amino acids. The germline CDR1 and CDR2 sequences are MNHEY and SVGEGT. CDR3 loop: CAISSGDFQKTQYF. DNA for the CDR3: TGTGCCATCAGTTCCGGGGACTTTCAAAAGACCCAGTACTTC.

Remarks on this clonotype: A much larger clone lies one base from this, so it may be a read error. This chain joins TRBV10-3 and TRBJ2-7, with 7 bases matching TRBD2. This CDR3 spans 15 amino acids. With 3 bases clipped from V and 9 bases from J, the junction kept 14 bases outside the gene matches. CDR1 and CDR2 from the germline V gene are ENHRY and SYGVKD. The CDR3 nucleotides read TGTGCCATCAGTGACCTGACCAGCGGGCCGGGGGGGCAGTACTTC. Its translation is CAISDLTSGPGGQYF.

A word on this clonotype: The junction shows a germline mismatch at one end, possibly a read error. This CDR3 reads CTSRDDRGPGDTHYF. DNA for the CDR3: TGTACCAGCAGAGACGACAGGGGACCGGGAGATACGCACTATTTT. V usage is TRBV6-1 and J usage is TRBJ2-3; 8 bases are a match to TRBD1. Germline CDR1 is MNHNS and CDR2 is SASEGT. There are 15 residues in the CDR3.

In regard to this clonotype: Its ends do not fully match the called genes, so a read error is possible. The rearrangement links TRBV29-1 to TRBJ1-2; D is undetermined. The CDR3 runs 15 residues. Germline CDR1 reads SQVTM; CDR2 reads ANQGSEA. In DNA form, the CDR3 reads TGCAGCGTTGAAGTATCCTCCAGCGCCTCCTATGGCTACACTTTC. This gives the protein CSVEVSSSASYGYTF.

Concerning this clonotype: The CDR3 does not end in the conserved phenylalanine or tryptophan, so this is likely a read error. The V and J genes are TRBV11-1 and TRBJ2-4, with TRBD2 matching over 8 bases. The CDR3 length is 17 residues. Germline assignment: CDR1 SGHAT and CDR2 FQDESV (reference sequence). The CDR3 coding sequence is TGTGCCAGAAGCTTTCCCGGGACTAGTGGGACCAAAAGCATTCAGTACTTG. Amino acid sequence: CARSFPGTSGTKSIQYL.

This clonotype was counted a single time. It may be a read error: a sequence one base away is much more abundant. The chain links TRBV28 to TRBJ2-7; 10 nucleotides match TRBD1. There are 14 residues in the CDR3. Germline CDR1 MDHEN, CDR2 SYDVKM. The CDR3 coding sequence is TGTGCCATCAGTTCCCGGGACAGGGGTCGCCAGCAGTACTTC. Amino acids: CAISSRDRGRQQYF.